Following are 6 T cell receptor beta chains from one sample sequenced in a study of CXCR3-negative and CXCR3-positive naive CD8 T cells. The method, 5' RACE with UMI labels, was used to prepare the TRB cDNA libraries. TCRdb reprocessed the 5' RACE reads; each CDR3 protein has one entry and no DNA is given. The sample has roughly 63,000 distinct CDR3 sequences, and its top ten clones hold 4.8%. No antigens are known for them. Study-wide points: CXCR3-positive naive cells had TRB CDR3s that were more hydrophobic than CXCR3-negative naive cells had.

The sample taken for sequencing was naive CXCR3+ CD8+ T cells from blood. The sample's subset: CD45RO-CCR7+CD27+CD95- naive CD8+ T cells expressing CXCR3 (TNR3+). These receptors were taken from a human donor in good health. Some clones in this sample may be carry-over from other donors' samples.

CDR3 residues: CASSLAGGPEQFF. The chain carries TRBV7-3 and TRBJ2-1; the D call from TCRdb, TRBD1, cannot be confirmed without DNA. The CDR3 totals 13 residues. Germline V lookup: CDR1 SGHTA, CDR2 FQGTGA.

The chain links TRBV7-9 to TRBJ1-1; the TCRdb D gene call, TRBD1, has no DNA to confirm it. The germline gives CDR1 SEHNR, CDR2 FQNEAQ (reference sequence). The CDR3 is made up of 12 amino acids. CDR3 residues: CASSFGQPEAFF.

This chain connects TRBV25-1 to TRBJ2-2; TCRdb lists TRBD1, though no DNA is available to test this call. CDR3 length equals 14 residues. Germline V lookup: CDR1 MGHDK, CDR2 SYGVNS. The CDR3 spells CASSEYRDTGELFF.

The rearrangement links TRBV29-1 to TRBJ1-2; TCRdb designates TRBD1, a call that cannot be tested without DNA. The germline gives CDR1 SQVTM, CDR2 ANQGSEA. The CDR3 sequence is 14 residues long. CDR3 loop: CSVADRTANYGYTF.

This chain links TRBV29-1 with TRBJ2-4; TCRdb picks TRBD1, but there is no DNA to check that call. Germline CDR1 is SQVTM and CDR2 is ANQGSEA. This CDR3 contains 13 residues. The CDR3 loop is CSGTGVAKNIQYF.

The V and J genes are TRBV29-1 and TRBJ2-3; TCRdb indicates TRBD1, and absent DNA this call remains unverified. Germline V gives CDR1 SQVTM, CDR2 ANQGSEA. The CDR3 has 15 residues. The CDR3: CSVRGTPNNTDTPYF.